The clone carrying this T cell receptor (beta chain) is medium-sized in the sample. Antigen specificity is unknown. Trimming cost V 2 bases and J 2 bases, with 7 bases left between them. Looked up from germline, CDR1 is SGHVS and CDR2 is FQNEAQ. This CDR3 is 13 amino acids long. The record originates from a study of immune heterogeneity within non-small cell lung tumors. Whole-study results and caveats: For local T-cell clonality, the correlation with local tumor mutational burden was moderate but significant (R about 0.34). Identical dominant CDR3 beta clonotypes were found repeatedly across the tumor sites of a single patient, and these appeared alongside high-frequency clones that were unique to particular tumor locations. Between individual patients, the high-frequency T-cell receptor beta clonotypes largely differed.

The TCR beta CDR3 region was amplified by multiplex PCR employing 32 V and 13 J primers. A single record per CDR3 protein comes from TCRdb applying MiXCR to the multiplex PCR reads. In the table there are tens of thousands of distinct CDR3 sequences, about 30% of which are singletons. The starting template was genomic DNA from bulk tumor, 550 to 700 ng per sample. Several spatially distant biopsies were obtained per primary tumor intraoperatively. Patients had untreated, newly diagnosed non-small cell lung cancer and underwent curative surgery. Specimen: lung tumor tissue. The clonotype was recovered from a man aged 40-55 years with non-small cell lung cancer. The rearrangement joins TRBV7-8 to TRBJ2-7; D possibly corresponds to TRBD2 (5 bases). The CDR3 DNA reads TGTGCCAGCAGCTTAAGCGGTCCCTACGAGCAGTACTTC. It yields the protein CASSLSGPYEQYF.